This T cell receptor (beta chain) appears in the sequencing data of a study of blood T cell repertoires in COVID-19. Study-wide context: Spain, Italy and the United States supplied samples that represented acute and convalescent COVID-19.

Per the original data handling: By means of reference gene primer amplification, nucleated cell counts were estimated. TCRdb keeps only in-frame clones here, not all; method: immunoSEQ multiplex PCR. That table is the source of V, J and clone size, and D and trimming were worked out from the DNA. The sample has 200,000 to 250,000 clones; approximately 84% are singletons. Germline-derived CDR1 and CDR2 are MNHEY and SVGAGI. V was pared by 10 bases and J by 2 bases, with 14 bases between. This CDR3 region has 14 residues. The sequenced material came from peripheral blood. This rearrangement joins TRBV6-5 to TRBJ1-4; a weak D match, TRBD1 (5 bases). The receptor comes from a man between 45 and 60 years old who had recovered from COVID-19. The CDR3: CATHRTRTNEKLFF. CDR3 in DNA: TGTGCCACCCACCGGACACGGACTAATGAAAAACTGTTTTTT.